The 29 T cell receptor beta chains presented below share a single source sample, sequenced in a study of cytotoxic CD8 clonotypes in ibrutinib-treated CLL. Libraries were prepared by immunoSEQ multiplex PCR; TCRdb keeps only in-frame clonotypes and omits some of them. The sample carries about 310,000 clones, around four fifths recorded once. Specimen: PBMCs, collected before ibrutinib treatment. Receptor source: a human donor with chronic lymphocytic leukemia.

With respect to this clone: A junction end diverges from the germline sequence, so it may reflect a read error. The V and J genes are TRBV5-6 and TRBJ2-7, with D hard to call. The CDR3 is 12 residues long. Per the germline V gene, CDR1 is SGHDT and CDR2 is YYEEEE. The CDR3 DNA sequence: TGTGCCAGCAGCTTGGTCGTACGCATCTCGCACTTC. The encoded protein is CASSLVVRISHF.

CDR3: CASSLGHEVGNTIYF. CDR3 in DNA: TGTGCCAGCAGCTTAGGGCATGAGGTTGGAAACACCATATATTTT. J is TRBJ1-3 and V is TRBV7-2; D gene ambiguous. Germline CDR1 reads SGHTA; CDR2 reads FQGNSA. V was pared by 1 base and J by 3 bases, with 10 bases between. CDR3 length equals 15 residues.

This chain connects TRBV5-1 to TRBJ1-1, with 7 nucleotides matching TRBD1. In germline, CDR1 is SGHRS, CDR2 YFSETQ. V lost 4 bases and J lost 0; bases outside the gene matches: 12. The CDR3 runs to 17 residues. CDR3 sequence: CASSVSGQTMMNTEAFF. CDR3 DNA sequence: TGCGCCAGCAGCGTATCGGGACAGACCATGATGAACACTGAAGCTTTCTTT.

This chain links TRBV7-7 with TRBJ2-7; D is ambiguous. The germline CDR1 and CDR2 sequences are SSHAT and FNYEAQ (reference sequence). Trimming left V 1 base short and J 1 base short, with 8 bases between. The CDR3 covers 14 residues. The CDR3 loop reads CASSLERISYEQYF. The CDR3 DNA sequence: TGTGCCAGCAGCTTAGAACGCATTTCCTACGAGCAGTACTTC.

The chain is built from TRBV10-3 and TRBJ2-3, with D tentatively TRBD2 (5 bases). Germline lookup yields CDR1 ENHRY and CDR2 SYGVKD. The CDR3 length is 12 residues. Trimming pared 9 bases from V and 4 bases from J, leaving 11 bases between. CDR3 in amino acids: CAILVQPDTQYF. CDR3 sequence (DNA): TGTGCCATACTAGTGCAGCCAGATACGCAGTATTTT.

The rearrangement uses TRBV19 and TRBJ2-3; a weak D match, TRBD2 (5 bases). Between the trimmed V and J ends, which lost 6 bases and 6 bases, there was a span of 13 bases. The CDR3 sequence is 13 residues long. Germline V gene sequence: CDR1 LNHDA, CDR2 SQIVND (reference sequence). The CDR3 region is CASSPDYYDTQYF. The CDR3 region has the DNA TGTGCCAGTAGCCCCGACTATTACGATACGCAGTATTTT.

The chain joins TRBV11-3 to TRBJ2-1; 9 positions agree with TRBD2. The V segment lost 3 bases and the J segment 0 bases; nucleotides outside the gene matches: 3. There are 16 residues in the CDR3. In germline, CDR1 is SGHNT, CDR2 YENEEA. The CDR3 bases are TGTGCCAGCAGCTTTTCTAGCGGGAACTCCTACAATGAGCAGTTCTTC. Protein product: CASSFSSGNSYNEQFF.

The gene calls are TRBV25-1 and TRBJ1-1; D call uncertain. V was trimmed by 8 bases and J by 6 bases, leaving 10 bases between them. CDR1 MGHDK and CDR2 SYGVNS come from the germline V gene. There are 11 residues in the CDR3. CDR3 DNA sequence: TGTGCCAGCGAAGGTTTCTCTGAAGCTTTCTTT. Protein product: CASEGFSEAFF.

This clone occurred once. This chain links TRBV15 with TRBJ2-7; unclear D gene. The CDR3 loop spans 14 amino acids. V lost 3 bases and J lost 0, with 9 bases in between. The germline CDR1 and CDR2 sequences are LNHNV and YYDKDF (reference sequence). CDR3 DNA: TGTGCCACCAGCAGCAGCAGGAGCTCCTACGAGCAGTACTTC. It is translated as CATSSSRSSYEQYF.

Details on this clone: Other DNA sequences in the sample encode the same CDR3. The CDR3 region has the DNA TGTGCCAGCAGCCCTCAGACCTCGTACGAGCAGTACTTC. Translating gives CASSPQTSYEQYF. The chain employs TRBV9 and TRBJ2-7; D not resolved. Trimming took 4 bases from V and 4 from J, leaving 12 bases between them. This CDR3 has 13 residues. Per the germline V gene, CDR1 is SGDLS and CDR2 is YYNGEE.

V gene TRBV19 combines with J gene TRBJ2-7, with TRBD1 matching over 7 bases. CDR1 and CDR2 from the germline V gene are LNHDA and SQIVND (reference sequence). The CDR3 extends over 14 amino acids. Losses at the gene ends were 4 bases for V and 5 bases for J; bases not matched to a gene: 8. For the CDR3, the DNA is TGTGCCAGTAGTACCCACAGGGGTGGGGACGAGCAGTACTTC. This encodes CASSTHRGGDEQYF.

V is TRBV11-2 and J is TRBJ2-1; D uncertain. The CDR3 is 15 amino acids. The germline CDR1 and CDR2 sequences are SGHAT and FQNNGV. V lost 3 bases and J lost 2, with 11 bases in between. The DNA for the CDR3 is TGTGCCAGCAGCTTTTGGATAGAGGCCTACAATGAGCAGTTCTTC. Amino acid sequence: CASSFWIEAYNEQFF.

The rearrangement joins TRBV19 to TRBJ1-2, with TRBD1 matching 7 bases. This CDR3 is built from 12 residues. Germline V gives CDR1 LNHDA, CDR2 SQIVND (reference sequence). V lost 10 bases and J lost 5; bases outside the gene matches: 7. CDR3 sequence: CATTGVLYGYTF. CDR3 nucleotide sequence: TGTGCCACCACAGGGGTACTATATGGCTACACCTTC.

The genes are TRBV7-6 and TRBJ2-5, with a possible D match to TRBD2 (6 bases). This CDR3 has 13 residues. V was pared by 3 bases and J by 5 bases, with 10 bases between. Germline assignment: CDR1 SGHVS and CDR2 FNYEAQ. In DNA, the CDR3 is TGTGCCAGCAGCTTGACGGGAGTGGAGACCCAGTACTTC. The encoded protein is CASSLTGVETQYF.

CDR3 in amino acids: CASSYGTGIGYTF. The CDR3 nucleotides are TGTGCCAGCAGTTACGGGACAGGGATTGGCTACACCTTC. The chain recombines TRBV6-5 with TRBJ1-2; 9 bases agree with TRBD1. The V segment lost 2 bases and the J segment 7 bases; nucleotides outside the gene matches: 2. The length of the CDR3 is 13 residues. Germline assignment: CDR1 MNHEY and CDR2 SVGAGI.

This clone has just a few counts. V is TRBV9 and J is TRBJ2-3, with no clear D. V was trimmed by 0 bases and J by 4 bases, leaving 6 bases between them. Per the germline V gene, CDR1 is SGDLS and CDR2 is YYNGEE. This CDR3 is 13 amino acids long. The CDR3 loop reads CASSVVSSDTQYF. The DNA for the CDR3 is TGTGCCAGCAGCGTAGTTTCGTCAGATACGCAGTATTTT.

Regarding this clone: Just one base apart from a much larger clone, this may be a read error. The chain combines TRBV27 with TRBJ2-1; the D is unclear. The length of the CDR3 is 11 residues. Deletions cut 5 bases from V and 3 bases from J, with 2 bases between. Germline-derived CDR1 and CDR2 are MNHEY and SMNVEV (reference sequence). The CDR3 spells CASSHYNEQFF. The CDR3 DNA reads TGTGCCAGCAGTCACTACAATGAGCAGTTCTTC.

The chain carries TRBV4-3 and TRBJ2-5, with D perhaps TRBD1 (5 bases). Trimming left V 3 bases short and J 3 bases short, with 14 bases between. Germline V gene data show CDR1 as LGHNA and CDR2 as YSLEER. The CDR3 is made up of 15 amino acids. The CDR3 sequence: CASSHDGHREETQYF. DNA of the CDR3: TGCGCCAGCAGCCACGACGGACACCGAGAAGAGACCCAGTACTTC.

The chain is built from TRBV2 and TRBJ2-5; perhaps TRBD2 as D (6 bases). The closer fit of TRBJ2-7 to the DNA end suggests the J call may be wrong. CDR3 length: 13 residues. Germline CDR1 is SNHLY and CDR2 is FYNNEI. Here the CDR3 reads CASSPSVSYEQYF. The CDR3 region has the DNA TGTGCCAGCAGTCCTAGCGTTTCCTACGAGCAGTACTTC.

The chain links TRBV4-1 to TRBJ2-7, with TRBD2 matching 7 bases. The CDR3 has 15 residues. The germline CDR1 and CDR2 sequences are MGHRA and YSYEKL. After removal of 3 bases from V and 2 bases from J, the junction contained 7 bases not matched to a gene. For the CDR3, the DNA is TGCGCCAGCAGCCACCCTGCTAGCGGCACCTACGAGCAGTACTTC. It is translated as CASSHPASGTYEQYF.

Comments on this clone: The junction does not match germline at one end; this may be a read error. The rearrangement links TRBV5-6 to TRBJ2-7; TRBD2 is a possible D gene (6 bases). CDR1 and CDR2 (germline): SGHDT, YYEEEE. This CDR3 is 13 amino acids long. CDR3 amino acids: CASSLDDLSRGVF. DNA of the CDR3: TGTGCCAGCAGCTTGGATGATCTTTCGCGGGGTGTCTTC.

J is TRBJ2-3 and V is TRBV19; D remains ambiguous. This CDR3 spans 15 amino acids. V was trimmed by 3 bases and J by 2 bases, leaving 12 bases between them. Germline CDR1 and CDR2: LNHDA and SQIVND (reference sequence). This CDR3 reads CASSIELRSTDTQYF. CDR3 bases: TGTGCCAGTAGTATTGAACTGCGTTCCACAGATACGCAGTATTTT.

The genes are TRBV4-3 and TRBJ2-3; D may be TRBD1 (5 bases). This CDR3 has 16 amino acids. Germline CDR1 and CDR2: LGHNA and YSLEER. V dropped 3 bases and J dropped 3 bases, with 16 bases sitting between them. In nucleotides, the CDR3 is TGCGCCAGCAGCCAGATGTGGGGCCAAGGGACAGATACGCAGTATTTT. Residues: CASSQMWGQGTDTQYF.

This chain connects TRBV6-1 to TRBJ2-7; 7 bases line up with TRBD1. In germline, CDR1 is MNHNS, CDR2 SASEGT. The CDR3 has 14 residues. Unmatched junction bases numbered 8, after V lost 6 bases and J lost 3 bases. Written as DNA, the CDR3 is TGTGCCAGCAGAGCTTGGACAGGTCGCTACGAGCAGTACTTC. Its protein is CASRAWTGRYEQYF.

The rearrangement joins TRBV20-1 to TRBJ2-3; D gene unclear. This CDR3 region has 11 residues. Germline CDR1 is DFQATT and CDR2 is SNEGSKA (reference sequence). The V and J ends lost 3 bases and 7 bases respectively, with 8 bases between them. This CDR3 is CSASQEYTQYF. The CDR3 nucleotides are TGCAGTGCTAGCCAGGAGTATACGCAGTATTTT.

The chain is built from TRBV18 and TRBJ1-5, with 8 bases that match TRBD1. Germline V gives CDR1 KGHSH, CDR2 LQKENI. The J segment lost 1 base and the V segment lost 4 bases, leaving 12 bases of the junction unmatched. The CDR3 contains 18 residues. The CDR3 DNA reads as TGTGCCAGCTCACAGGATCCGGACAGGGTAAGAAGCAATCAGCCCCAGCATTTT. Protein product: CASSQDPDRVRSNQPQHF.

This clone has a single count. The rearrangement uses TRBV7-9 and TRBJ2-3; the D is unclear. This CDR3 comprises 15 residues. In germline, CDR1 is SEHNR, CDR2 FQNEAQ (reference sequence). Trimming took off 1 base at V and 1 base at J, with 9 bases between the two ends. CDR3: CASSLEFSGTDTQYF. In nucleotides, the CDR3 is TGTGCCAGCAGCTTAGAATTCAGCGGCACAGATACGCAGTATTTT.

The DNA of the CDR3 is TGTGCCAGCAGCCAAGAAGGGGGCGCGGACGAGCAGTACTTC. Amino acid sequence: CASSQEGGADEQYF. The gene calls are TRBV4-2 and TRBJ2-7; TRBD1 matches at 7 bases. Germline V gene lookup returns CDR1 LGHNA and CDR2 YNFKEQ. Germline trimming cut 0 bases from V and 5 bases from J; bases unmatched to any gene: 4. There are 14 residues in the CDR3.

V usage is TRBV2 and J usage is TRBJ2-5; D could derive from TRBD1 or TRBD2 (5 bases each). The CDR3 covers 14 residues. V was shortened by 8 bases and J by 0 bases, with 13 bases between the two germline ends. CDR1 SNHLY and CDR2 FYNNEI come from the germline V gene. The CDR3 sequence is CASGRQTYQETQYF. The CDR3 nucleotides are TGTGCCAGCGGGAGACAGACGTACCAAGAGACCCAGTACTTC.